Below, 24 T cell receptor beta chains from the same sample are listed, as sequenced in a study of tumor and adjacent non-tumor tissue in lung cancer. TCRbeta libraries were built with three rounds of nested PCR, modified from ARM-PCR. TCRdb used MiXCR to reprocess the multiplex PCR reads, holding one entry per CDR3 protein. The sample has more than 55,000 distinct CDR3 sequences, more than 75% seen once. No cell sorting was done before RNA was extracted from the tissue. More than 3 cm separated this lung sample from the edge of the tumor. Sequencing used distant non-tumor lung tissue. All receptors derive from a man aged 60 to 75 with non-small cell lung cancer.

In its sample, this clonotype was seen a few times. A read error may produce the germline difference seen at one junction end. For the CDR3, the DNA is TGTGCCAGCGGTCCGCTAGGGACCAAAAATGGCTACATCTTC. Protein sequence: CASGPLGTKNGYIF. The chain links TRBV28 to TRBJ1-2; tentative D call: TRBD1 (5 bases). Germline CDR1 and CDR2: MDHEN and SYDVKM. The CDR3 spans 14 residues.

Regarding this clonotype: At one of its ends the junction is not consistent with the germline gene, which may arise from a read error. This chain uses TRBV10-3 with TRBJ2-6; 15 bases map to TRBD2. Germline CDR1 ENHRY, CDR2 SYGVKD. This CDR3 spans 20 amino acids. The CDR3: CTISEHRTSGRDSGVNVLTF. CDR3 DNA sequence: TGTACCATCAGTGAACATAGGACTAGCGGGAGGGACTCTGGGGTCAACGTCCTGACTTTC.

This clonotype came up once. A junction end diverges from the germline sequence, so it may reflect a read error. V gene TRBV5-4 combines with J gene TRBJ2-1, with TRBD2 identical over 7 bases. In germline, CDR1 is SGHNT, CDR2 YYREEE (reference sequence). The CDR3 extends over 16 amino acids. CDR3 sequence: CASNLIVGGPYNEQFF. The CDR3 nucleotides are TGTGCCAGCAACCTAATAGTGGGAGGGCCCTACAATGAGCAGTTTTTC.

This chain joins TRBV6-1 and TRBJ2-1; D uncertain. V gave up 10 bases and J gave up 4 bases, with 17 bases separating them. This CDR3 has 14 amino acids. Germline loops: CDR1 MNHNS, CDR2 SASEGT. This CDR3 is CANSLEVAYNEQFF. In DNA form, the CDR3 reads TGTGCCAACTCCCTTGAGGTTGCTTACAATGAGCAGTTCTTC.

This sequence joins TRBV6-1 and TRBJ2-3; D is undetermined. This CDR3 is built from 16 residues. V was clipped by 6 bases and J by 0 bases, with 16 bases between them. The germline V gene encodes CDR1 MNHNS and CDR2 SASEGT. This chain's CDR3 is CASRLEAAPSTDTQYF. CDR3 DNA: TGTGCCAGCAGATTGGAAGCAGCACCGAGCACAGATACGCAGTATTTT.

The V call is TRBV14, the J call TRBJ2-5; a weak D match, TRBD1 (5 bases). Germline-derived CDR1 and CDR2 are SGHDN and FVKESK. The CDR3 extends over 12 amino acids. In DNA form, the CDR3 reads TGTGAAAGCAGCCCAAACAGGGAGACCCAGTACTTC. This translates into CESSPNRETQYF.

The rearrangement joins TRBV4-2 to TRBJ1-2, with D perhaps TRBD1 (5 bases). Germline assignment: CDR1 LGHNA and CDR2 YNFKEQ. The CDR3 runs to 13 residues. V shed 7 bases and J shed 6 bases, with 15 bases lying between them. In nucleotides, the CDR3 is TGTGCCAGCATCCAGGGCCCGGGGGATGGCTACACCTTC. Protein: CASIQGPGDGYTF.

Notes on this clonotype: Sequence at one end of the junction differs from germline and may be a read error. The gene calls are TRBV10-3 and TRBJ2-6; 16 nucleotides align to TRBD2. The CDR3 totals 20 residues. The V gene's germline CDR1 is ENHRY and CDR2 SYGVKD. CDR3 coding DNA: TGTGCCATCAGTGAACATGGGACTAGCGGGAGGGACTCTGGGCCCAACGTCCGGACATTC. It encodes CAISEHGTSGRDSGPNVRTF.

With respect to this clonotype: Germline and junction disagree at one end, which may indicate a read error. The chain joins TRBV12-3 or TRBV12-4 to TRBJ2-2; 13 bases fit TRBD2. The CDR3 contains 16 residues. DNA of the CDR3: TGTGCCAATACGCCGGGACTAGCGGGGAACACCGGGGAGCTGCTTTTT. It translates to CANTPGLAGNTGELLF.

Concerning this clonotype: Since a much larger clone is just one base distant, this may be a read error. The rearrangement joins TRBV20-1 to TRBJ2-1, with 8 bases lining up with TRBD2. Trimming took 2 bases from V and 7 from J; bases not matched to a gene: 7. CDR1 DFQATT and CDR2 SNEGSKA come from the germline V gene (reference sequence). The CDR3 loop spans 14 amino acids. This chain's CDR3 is CSARNYTSGNEQFF. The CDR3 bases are TGCAGTGCTAGAAATTACACTAGCGGTAATGAGCAGTTCTTC.

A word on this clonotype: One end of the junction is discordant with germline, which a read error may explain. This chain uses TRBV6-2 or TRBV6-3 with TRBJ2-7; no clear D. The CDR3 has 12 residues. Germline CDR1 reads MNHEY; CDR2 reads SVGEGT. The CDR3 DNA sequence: TGTGCAAGCAGTTACTCGGCCGGCGAGCCGTACTTC. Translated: CASSYSAGEPYF.

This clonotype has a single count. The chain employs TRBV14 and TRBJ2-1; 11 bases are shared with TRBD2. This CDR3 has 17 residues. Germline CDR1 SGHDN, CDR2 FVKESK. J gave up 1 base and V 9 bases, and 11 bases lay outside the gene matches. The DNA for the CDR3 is TGTGCCAGTAGGGCTAGCGGGGGGACCGTGTCCTACAATGAGCAGTTCTTC. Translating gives CASRASGGTVSYNEQFF.

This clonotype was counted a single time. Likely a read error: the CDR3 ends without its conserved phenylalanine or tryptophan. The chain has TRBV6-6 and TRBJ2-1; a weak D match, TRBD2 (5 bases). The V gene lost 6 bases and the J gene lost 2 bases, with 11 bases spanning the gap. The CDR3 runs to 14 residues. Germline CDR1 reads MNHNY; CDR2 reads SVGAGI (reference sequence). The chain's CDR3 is CASRGRGAYNEQFL. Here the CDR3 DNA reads TGTGCCAGCAGAGGACGGGGAGCCTACAATGAGCAGTTCTTA.

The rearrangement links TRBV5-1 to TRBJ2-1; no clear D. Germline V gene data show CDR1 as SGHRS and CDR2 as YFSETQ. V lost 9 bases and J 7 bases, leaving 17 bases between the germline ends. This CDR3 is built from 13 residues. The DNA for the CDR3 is TGCGCCATCAGATTGGGCTCGCTGAATGAGCAGTTCTTC. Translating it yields CAIRLGSLNEQFF.

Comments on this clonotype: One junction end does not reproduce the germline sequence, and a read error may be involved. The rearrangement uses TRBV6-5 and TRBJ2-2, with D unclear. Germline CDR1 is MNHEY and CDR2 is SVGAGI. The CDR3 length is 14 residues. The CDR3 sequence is CASSYRLNTGELFF. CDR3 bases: TGTGCCAGCAGTTACAGACTGAACACAGGGGAGCTGTTTTTT.

This CDR3 is CASSQYSGSNNGELFF. As DNA, the CDR3 is TGTGCCAGCAGCCAATACAGCGGATCTAACAATGGGGAGCTGTTTTTT. The gene calls are TRBV4-2 and TRBJ2-2; possibly TRBD2 for D (5 bases). There are 16 residues in the CDR3. V dropped 2 bases and J dropped 8 bases, with 18 bases sitting between them. Per germline, CDR1 LGHNA and CDR2 YNFKEQ.

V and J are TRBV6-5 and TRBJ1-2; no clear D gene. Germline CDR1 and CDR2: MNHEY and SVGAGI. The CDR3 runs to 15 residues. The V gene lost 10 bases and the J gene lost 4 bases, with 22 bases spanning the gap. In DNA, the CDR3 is TGTGCCAACACTTACTCGAAAGGATCAAGCTATGGCTACACCTTC. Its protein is CANTYSKGSSYGYTF.

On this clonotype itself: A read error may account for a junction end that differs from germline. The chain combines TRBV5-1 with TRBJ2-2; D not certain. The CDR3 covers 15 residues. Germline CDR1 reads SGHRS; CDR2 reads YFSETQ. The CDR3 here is CASSRSRMNTVELFF. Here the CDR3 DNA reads TGCGCCAGCAGTCGGTCGAGGATGAACACCGTGGAGCTGTTTTTT.

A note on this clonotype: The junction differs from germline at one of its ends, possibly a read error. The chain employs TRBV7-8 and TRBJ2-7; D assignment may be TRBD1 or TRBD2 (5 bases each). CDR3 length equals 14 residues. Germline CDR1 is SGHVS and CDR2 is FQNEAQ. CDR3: CASNLIVGTYEQYF. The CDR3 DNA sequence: TGTGCCAGCAACTTAATAGTGGGGACGTACGAGCAGTACTTC. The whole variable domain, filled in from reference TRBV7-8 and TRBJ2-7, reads GAGVSQSPRYKVAKRGQDVALRCDPISGHVSLFWYQQALGQGPEFLTYFQNEAQLDKSGLPSDRFFAERPEGSVSTLKIQRTQQEDSAVYLCASNLIVGTYEQYFGPGTRLTVT.

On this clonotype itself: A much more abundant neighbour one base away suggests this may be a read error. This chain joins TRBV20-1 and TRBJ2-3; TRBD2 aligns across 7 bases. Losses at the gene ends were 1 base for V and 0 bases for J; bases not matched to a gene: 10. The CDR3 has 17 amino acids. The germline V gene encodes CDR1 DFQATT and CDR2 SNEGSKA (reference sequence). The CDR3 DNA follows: TGCAGTGCTAGAGGTTCAGAGGGAGGGCCCAGCACAGATACGCAGTATTTT. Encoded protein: CSARGSEGGPSTDTQYF.

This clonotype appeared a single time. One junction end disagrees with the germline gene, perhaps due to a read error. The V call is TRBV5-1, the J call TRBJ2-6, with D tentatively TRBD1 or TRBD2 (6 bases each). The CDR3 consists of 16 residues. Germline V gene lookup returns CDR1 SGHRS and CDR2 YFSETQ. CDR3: CASSLTGATGANALTF. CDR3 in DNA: TGCGCCAGCAGTTTGACGGGGGCAACCGGGGCCAACGCCCTGACTTTC.

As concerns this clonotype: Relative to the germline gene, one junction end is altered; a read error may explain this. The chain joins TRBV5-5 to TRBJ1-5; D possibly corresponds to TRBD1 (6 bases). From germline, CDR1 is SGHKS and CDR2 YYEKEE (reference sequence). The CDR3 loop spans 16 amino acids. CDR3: CASSLVGGDINQLQHF. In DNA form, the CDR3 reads TGTGCCAGCAGCTTGGTCGGGGGGGACATCAATCAGCTCCAGCATTTT.

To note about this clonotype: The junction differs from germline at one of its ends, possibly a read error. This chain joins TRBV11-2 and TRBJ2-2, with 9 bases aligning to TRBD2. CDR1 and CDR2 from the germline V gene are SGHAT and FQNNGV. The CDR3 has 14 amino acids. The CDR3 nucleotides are TGTGCCAGTAGCTTAGACAGTCCTAGCGGGGAGGTGTTTTTT. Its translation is CASSLDSPSGEVFF.

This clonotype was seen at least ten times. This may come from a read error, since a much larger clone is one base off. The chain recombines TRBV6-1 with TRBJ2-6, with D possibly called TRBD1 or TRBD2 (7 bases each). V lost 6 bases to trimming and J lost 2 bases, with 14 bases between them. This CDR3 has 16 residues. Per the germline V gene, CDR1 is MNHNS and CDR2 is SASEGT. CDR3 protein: CASSPGGVTGANVLTF. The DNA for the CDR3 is TGTGCCAGCAGCCCAGGGGGGGTGACTGGGGCCAACGTCCTGACTTTC.